One and the same sample provided the 9 T cell receptor beta chains below, sequenced in a study of cytomegalovirus exposure and HLA in healthy donors (dated by TCRdb to about 2017). Preparation of the library involved the immunoSEQ multiplex PCR assay. What TCRdb holds here is the immuneACCESS table cut down to in-frame rearrangements. Part of the clones is not present; checked against another copy, under half of the missing clones reflect an unresolved V gene, and the others are unexplained. The sample includes fewer than 120,000 clones, with around 89% observed a single time. The ten largest clones represent 1.4% of the sample. Specimen: PBMCs. All receptors derive from a woman in her 30s in good health and CMV-seropositive.

The chain employs TRBV14 and TRBJ1-3; TRBD1 might be the D (6 bases). Germline lookup yields CDR1 SGHDN and CDR2 FVKESK. This CDR3 is built from 16 residues. With 4 bases removed from V and 0 bases from J, the gap between germline ends came to 13 bases. CDR3: CASSRGLPSSGNTIYF. The CDR3 DNA reads TGTGCCAGCAGCCGGGGGCTCCCCAGCTCTGGAAACACCATATATTTT.

The chain carries TRBV5-1 and TRBJ2-1; 12 bases fit TRBD1. J gave up 6 bases and V 3 bases, and 13 bases lay outside the gene matches. Looked up from germline, CDR1 is SGHRS and CDR2 is YFSETQ. The CDR3 runs 18 residues. The CDR3 region is CASSWGQGAHLGANEQFF. The CDR3 DNA reads as TGCGCCAGCAGCTGGGGACAGGGGGCACACCTGGGGGCCAATGAGCAGTTCTTC.

V gene TRBV30 combines with J gene TRBJ1-2, with D maybe TRBD1 (5 bases). Trimming took off 2 bases at V and 4 bases at J, with 11 bases between the two ends. Germline V lookup: CDR1 GTSNPN, CDR2 SVGIG (reference sequence). The length of the CDR3 is 13 residues. The CDR3 coding sequence is TGTGCCTGGAGTCTGGGGCGTAGCTATGGCTACACCTTC. Protein product: CAWSLGRSYGYTF.

The genes are TRBV30 and TRBJ1-2; no firm D call. The CDR3 covers 15 residues. CDR1 and CDR2 (germline): GTSNPN, SVGIG (reference sequence). The ends were cut back, 4 bases at V and 1 base at J, with 16 bases in the middle. The CDR3 DNA sequence: TGTGCCTGGACCCTAGGAGGCAGACTTAACTATGGCTACACCTTC. Its translation: CAWTLGGRLNYGYTF.

The chain links TRBV4-2 to TRBJ2-5; TRBD1 might be the D (5 bases). The V end lost 0 bases, the J end lost 5 bases, and 13 bases lay between the germline ends. The CDR3 loop spans 15 amino acids. CDR1 is LGHNA and CDR2 is YNFKEQ in the germline V gene. DNA for the CDR3: TGTGCCAGCAGCCAAGAGCGGTGGGGCGAGGAGACCCAGTACTTC. It codes for CASSQERWGEETQYF.

This clone has only one observation. This chain links TRBV7-2 with TRBJ2-5; TRBD2 aligns across 11 bases. J lost 4 bases, V lost 8 bases, and 9 bases had no gene match. Germline CDR1 and CDR2: SGHTA and FQGNSA. The CDR3 runs 15 residues. This CDR3 reads CASCKPGLAGETQYF. The CDR3 region has the DNA TGTGCCAGCTGCAAACCCGGACTAGCGGGAGAGACCCAGTACTTC.

The CDR3 sequence is CASSIVAGDLTDTQYF. In DNA, the CDR3 is TGTGCCAGTAGTATAGTAGCGGGGGACCTTACAGATACGCAGTATTTT. The genes are TRBV19 and TRBJ2-3, with 9 bases fitting TRBD2. With V trimmed by 1 base and J by 3 bases, 5 bases remained unmatched. The CDR3 contains 16 residues. Per germline, CDR1 LNHDA and CDR2 SQIVND (reference sequence).

V gene TRBV4-2 combines with J gene TRBJ2-7, with 7 bases fitting TRBD1. V lost 3 bases, J lost 0 bases, and 8 bases stayed unmatched. Germline CDR1 is LGHNA and CDR2 is YNFKEQ. The CDR3 is 16 amino acids. The CDR3 protein is CASSQATGPASYEQYF. DNA of the CDR3: TGTGCCAGCAGCCAGGCGACAGGGCCTGCCTCCTACGAGCAGTACTTC.

The rearrangement links TRBV4-2 to TRBJ2-7; D unresolved. Trimming removed 0 bases at V and 7 bases at J, with 16 bases between. Germline lookup yields CDR1 LGHNA and CDR2 YNFKEQ. This CDR3 is 15 amino acids long. CDR3 amino acids: CASSQESEPSWEQYF. Here the CDR3 DNA reads TGTGCCAGCAGCCAAGAGTCGGAGCCGAGTTGGGAGCAGTACTTC.